The rows below give T cell receptor beta chains drawn from one sample of a study of CD8+CD57+ T cells in acquired aplastic anemia. MiXCR, applied by TCRdb to the reads, yields one record per CDR3 protein. The table has around 430,000 distinct CDR3 sequences, less than 35% seen once. The sequenced sample consisted of sorted CD4+, CD8+, or CD8+CD57+ T cells (not recorded which) from PBMCs. Receptors originate from a human donor with aplastic anemia. Each CDR3 is given with its conserved first and last residue. A D gene is named only where the DNA matches it firmly. Not every row has a clone size; where given, it reads once, few, many or a size class.

v_call	d_call	clone_size	j_call	cdr3_nt	cdr3_aa
TRBV29-1	TRBD2	many	TRBJ2-1	TGCAGCGTTGAGGGGATAGCGGGGCGATACAATGAGCAGTTCTTC	CSVEGIAGRYNEQFF
TRBV5-6	.	.	TRBJ2-7	TGTGCCAGCTCACCGGCTGGCTGGATGGGGGCCTACGAGCAGTACTTC	CASSPAGWMGAYEQYF
TRBV5-4	TRBD1	.	TRBJ2-7	TGTGCCAGCAGCTTCCATGACAGGGCAGGCGAGCAGTACTTC	CASSFHDRAGEQYF
TRBV2	.	.	TRBJ1-1	TGTGCCAGCACTTGGACAGAGAACACTGAAGCTTTCTTT	CASTWTENTEAFF
TRBV7-3	TRBD1	many	TRBJ2-7	TGTGCCAGCAGCCCATACACAGGGGCCCTGGAGCAGTACTTC	CASSPYTGALEQYF
TRBV6-5	.	.	TRBJ2-6	TGTGCCAGCAGTTACTCTAGGGGGAGTGGGGCCAACGTCCTGACTTTC	CASSYSRGSGANVLTF
TRBV19	.	many	TRBJ1-3	TGTGCCAGTAGTATGTCCGACGTCGGTTCTGGAAACACCATATATTTT	CASSMSDVGSGNTIYF
TRBV20-1	.	few	TRBJ2-1	TGCAGTGCCCGAAGCCCGACAGGACCGCCGAATGAGCAGTTCTTC	CSARSPTGPPNEQFF
TRBV6-2/TRBV6-3	.	.	TRBJ1-5	TGTGCCAGCAGTTACGTCGGCAGCCGAGGGCCCCAGCATTTT	CASSYVGSRGPQHF
TRBV25-1	TRBD2	once	TRBJ2-1	TGTGCCAGCAGTGAATTGGTGAACGGGGGGAGCTCCTACAATGAGCAGTTCTTC	CASSELVNGGSSYNEQFF
TRBV19	.	many	TRBJ2-4	TGTGCCAGTAGTATCGGGGGGCGCGTCGGAAACATTCAGTACTTC	CASSIGGRVGNIQYF
TRBV25-1	TRBD1	.	TRBJ1-1	TGCGCCAGCAGCTCGGCCGGGACAGGGGGCGAGGGCACTGAAGCTTTCTTT	CASSSAGTGGEGTEAFF
TRBV10-1	.	.	TRBJ1-2	TGCGCCAGCGGTAGCACAACCGATGGCTACACCTTC	CASGSTTDGYTF
TRBV20-1	.	.	TRBJ2-3	TGCAGTGCTACACCCGCTGGGCGGGCAGATACGCAGTATTTT	CSATPAGRADTQYF
TRBV20-1	.	.	TRBJ2-3	TGCAGTGGCAGAGGCGGGGGCCCTAGCACAGATACGCAGTATTTT	CSGRGGGPSTDTQYF
TRBV2	.	.	TRBJ1-2	TGTGCCAGCAGTTTGGGAGGTCCTAGGTACTATGGCTACACCTTC	CASSLGGPRYYGYTF
TRBV5-6	.	.	TRBJ2-1	TGTGCCAGCAGCTTGGTTATCGGGACACCAGACAATGAGCAGTTCTTC	CASSLVIGTPDNEQFF
TRBV3-1	.	.	TRBJ1-1	TGTGCCAGCAGCCAAAAGACTAACACTGAAGCTTTCTTT	CASSQKTNTEAFF
TRBV10-1	TRBD1	.	TRBJ1-5	TGCGCCAGCAGGGGACAGTGCAATCAGCCCCAGCATTTT	CASRGQCNQPQHF
TRBV20-1	.	.	TRBJ1-5	TGCAGTGCTGGTCGACAGGAAGGCAGCAATCAGCCCCAGCATTTT	CSAGRQEGSNQPQHF
TRBV5-1	.	many	TRBJ1-2	TGCGCCAGCAGCGGCACCGGGACGGCTCAGGGAGGCTACACCTTC	CASSGTGTAQGGYTF
TRBV7-2	.	.	TRBJ1-1	TGTGCCAGCAGCCCGTTAGCGATGAACACTGAAGCTTTCTTT	CASSPLAMNTEAFF
TRBV5-1	.	many	TRBJ1-2	TGCGCCAGCAGCGAGGACAGCCCCGGCTACACCTTC	CASSEDSPGYTF
TRBV6-5	.	.	TRBJ1-2	TGTGCCAGCAGTTACGACCCTATTTATGGCTACACCTTC	CASSYDPIYGYTF
TRBV15	TRBD1	many	TRBJ1-2	TGTGCCACCAGCACCCGGGACAGGGACCCCTACACCTTC	CATSTRDRDPYTF
TRBV11-1	.	few	TRBJ1-3	TGTGCCAGCAGCTTACAGGATTCTGCTGGAAACACCATATATTTT	CASSLQDSAGNTIYF